Below, 16 T cell receptor beta chains from the same sample are listed, as sequenced in a study of sequential checkpoint blockade in melanoma. The sample's treatment: randomized to nivolumab then ipilimumab (arm A) or the reverse (arm B). Clones were sequenced by immunoSEQ multiplex PCR, and TCRdb holds only the in-frame ones, with some missing. The data contain about 28,000 clones, 85% to 90% of them singletons. Specimen: CD8+ T cells sorted from blood (inferred from file names), collected from a patient given nivolumab and ipilimumab in sequence. Receptor source: a human donor with melanoma.

The genes are TRBV13 and TRBJ2-5; TRBD2 matches 7 bases. The ends lost 3 bases at V and 5 bases at J; junction bases unmatched: 6. This CDR3 spans 14 amino acids. Germline V lookup: CDR1 PRHDT, CDR2 FYEKMQ (reference sequence). The CDR3 loop is CASSFATSAETQYF. DNA for the CDR3: TGTGCCAGCAGCTTTGCCACTAGCGCCGAGACCCAGTACTTC.

V gene TRBV9 combines with J gene TRBJ2-4; 7 nucleotides line up with TRBD2. The CDR3 is made up of 15 amino acids. The junction had 1 base not matched to a gene; V was cut back by 0 bases and J by 1 base. From germline, CDR1 is SGDLS and CDR2 YYNGEE. The CDR3 coding sequence is TGTGCCAGCAGCGTAGCCGGGAGGGCCAAAAACATTCAGTACTTC. Amino acid sequence: CASSVAGRAKNIQYF.

CDR3 DNA: TGTGCCACCAACACGGAGCTATATCAGCCCCAGCATTTT. This translates into CATNTELYQPQHF. This sequence joins TRBV15 and TRBJ1-5; D remains ambiguous. Germline lookup yields CDR1 LNHNV and CDR2 YYDKDF (reference sequence). The CDR3 consists of 13 residues. The germline V and J ends were trimmed by 7 bases and 5 bases, with 12 bases remaining between them.

This clone came up a few times. This chain uses TRBV7-9 with TRBJ1-3, with unresolved D. Trimming removed 4 bases from V and 1 base from J, with 11 bases in between. The CDR3 consists of 15 residues. Looked up from germline, CDR1 is SEHNR and CDR2 is FQNEAQ (reference sequence). This chain's CDR3 is CASSSGGISGNTIYF. CDR3 coding DNA: TGTGCCAGCAGCTCCGGCGGGATTTCTGGAAACACCATATATTTT.

This clone was seen just once. This chain links TRBV19 with TRBJ1-2, with D perhaps matching TRBD1 (5 bases). V shed 9 bases and J shed 6 bases, with 23 bases lying between them. Germline values: CDR1 LNHDA, CDR2 SQIVND (reference sequence). This CDR3 has 15 amino acids. Here the CDR3 reads CASIMAGGSGNGYTF. The CDR3 region has the DNA TGTGCCAGCATAATGGCCGGGGGGTCAGGGAATGGCTACACCTTC.

V usage is TRBV7-9 and J usage is TRBJ2-5; 11 positions match TRBD1. The CDR3 covers 16 residues. Germline V gene data show CDR1 as SEHNR and CDR2 as FQNEAQ (reference sequence). J was trimmed by 2 bases and V by 4 bases; bases with no gene match: 6. The CDR3 bases are TGTGCCAGCAGCTCCCGGGACAGGGGGATTCAAGAGACCCAGTACTTC. As protein: CASSSRDRGIQETQYF.

The chain couples TRBV27 to TRBJ1-1; tentative D call: TRBD1 (5 bases). Germline lookup yields CDR1 MNHEY and CDR2 SMNVEV (reference sequence). This CDR3 has 13 amino acids. V was trimmed by 6 bases and J by 1 base, leaving 9 bases between them. The CDR3 DNA reads TGTGCCAGCAGATGGACACAGAACACTGAAGCTTTCTTT. Its translation: CASRWTQNTEAFF.

This chain links TRBV28 with TRBJ2-1, with 16 bases that match TRBD2. CDR3 length: 21 residues. Germline assignment: CDR1 MDHEN and CDR2 SYDVKM. V was clipped by 4 bases and J by 10 bases; unmatched bases: 22. The CDR3 DNA reads as TGTGCCAGCAGTTCGGGAACCTTTGGGACTAGCGGGAGGGCCTTGGGGGGCGAGCAGTTCTTC. Translating gives CASSSGTFGTSGRALGGEQFF.

This clone has only a few counts. J is TRBJ2-5 and V is TRBV6-1, with D possibly being TRBD1 (5 bases). The ends were cut back, 7 bases at V and 5 bases at J, with 14 bases in the middle. Germline loops: CDR1 MNHNS, CDR2 SASEGT. The CDR3 sequence is 13 residues long. This CDR3 is CASTAQGPETQYF. CDR3 DNA sequence: TGTGCCAGCACCGCCCAGGGCCCGGAGACCCAGTACTTC.

This sequence joins TRBV7-3 and TRBJ2-7, with 8 bases aligning to TRBD1. J gave up 4 bases and V 5 bases, and 7 bases lay outside the gene matches. The germline CDR1 and CDR2 sequences are SGHTA and FQGTGA. The CDR3 consists of 14 residues. Here the CDR3 reads CASSRPQGAYEQYF. The CDR3 bases are TGTGCCAGCAGCCGACCCCAGGGGGCGTACGAGCAGTACTTC.

The CDR3 loop reads CSAPATSGRGFEQFF. The CDR3 DNA is TGCAGCGCGCCCGCGACTAGCGGGAGGGGTTTTGAGCAGTTCTTC. V and J are TRBV29-1 and TRBJ2-1; TRBD2 agrees at 14 bases. CDR1 and CDR2 (germline): SQVTM, ANQGSEA. This CDR3 comprises 15 residues. Trimming took 7 bases from V and 9 from J; bases not matched to a gene: 11.

This chain uses TRBV7-9 with TRBJ1-2; 7 bases fit TRBD1. With 4 bases clipped from V and 2 bases from J, the junction kept 1 base outside the gene matches. CDR1 is SEHNR and CDR2 is FQNEAQ in the germline V gene (reference sequence). This CDR3 has 13 amino acids. The CDR3 DNA sequence: TGTGCCAGCAGCTCGACAGGGAACTATGGCTACACCTTC. This encodes CASSSTGNYGYTF. The full variable domain, rest sourced from reference TRBV7-9 and TRBJ1-2, is DTGVSQNPRHKITKRGQNVTFRCDPISEHNRLYWYRQTLGQGPEFLTYFQNEAQLEKSRLLSDRFSAERPKGSFSTLEIQRTEQGDSAMYLCASSSTGNYGYTFGSGTRLTVV.

J is TRBJ2-5 and V is TRBV6-1; D not certain. Between the trimmed V and J ends, which lost 8 bases and 4 bases, there was a span of 5 bases. Germline loops: CDR1 MNHNS, CDR2 SASEGT. There are 10 residues in the CDR3. The CDR3 is CASRSETQYF. The CDR3 DNA reads as TGTGCCAGCCGGTCAGAGACCCAGTACTTC.

The chain is built from TRBV27 and TRBJ1-2; TRBD1 matches 11 bases. The CDR3 has 15 residues. V dropped 4 bases and J dropped 8; count of bases not matched to a gene: 9. The germline gives CDR1 MNHEY, CDR2 SMNVEV (reference sequence). The CDR3 DNA reads TGTGCCAGCAGTTGGGGACAGGGGGTTTTTGGGGGCTACACCTTC. Protein product: CASSWGQGVFGGYTF.

The rearrangement uses TRBV19 and TRBJ2-7; TRBD2 matches 9 bases. Per the germline V gene, CDR1 is LNHDA and CDR2 is SQIVND (reference sequence). The trim removed 1 base at V and 3 bases at J, leaving 4 bases unmatched. This CDR3 spans 15 amino acids. For the CDR3, the DNA is TGTGCCAGTAGTATAGTGGGGACTAGCTTCTACGAGCAGTACTTC. The encoded protein is CASSIVGTSFYEQYF.

This sequence joins TRBV5-4 and TRBJ1-6, with D perhaps matching TRBD1 (5 bases). Deletions cut 6 bases from V and 10 bases from J, with 17 bases between. The CDR3 is 14 residues long. Germline CDR1 and CDR2: SGHNT and YYREEE (reference sequence). The chain's CDR3 is CASNRAGSTSPLHF. The CDR3 nucleotides read TGTGCCAGCAACCGTGCAGGGTCAACCTCACCCCTCCACTTT.